These 28 T cell receptor beta chains originate from one sample sequenced in a study of cytomegalovirus exposure and HLA in healthy donors (dated by TCRdb to about 2017). Libraries were prepared through the immunoSEQ multiplex PCR assay. The multiplex PCR relied on a mix of 60 forward primers for TCR Vbeta segments and 13 reverse primers for TCR Jbeta segments. TCRdb provides this immuneACCESS table in a form limited to in-frame rearrangements. Some clones are lacking; in checked studies, under half of them reflect an unresolved V gene, and why the rest are absent is not known. This sample holds 80,000 to 100,000 clones; 65% to 80% were observed only once. The top ten hold roughly 16% of the sample. Sequenced sample: PBMCs. The receptors were gathered from a woman aged 18-29 years in good health and CMV-seropositive.

The V gene is TRBV6-5, the J gene TRBJ1-2, with 10 bases aligning to TRBD1. The junction had 9 bases not matched to a gene; V was cut back by 4 bases and J by 13 bases. CDR1 and CDR2 (germline): MNHEY, SVGAGI. The CDR3 has 13 amino acids. CDR3 DNA: TGTGCCAGCAGTTGGCAAGGACAGGGGGTCGGCACCTTC. This sequence encodes CASSWQGQGVGTF.

The chain is built from TRBV2 and TRBJ2-6, with 8 bases fitting TRBD1. V lost 6 bases, J lost 2 bases, and 3 bases stayed unmatched. CDR3 length: 15 amino acids. CDR1 and CDR2 from the germline V gene are SNHLY and FYNNEI. The CDR3 nucleotides read TGTGCCAGCAGCCAGGGACAGGCTGGGGCCAACGTCCTGACTTTC. Translated, it gives CASSQGQAGANVLTF.

The chain employs TRBV4-3 and TRBJ2-2, with 13 bases fitting TRBD2. Germline CDR1 LGHNA, CDR2 YSLEER. The J segment lost 5 bases and the V segment lost 4 bases, leaving 16 bases of the junction unmatched. The CDR3 loop spans 20 amino acids. CDR3 amino acids: CASSRTGLTSGRANTGELFF. CDR3 in DNA: TGCGCCAGCAGCCGAACGGGGTTAACTAGCGGGAGGGCCAATACCGGGGAGCTGTTTTTT.

The genes are TRBV7-3 and TRBJ2-2, with TRBD2 identical over 8 bases. J lost 5 bases, V lost 2 bases, and 4 bases had no gene match. The CDR3 sequence is 15 residues long. Germline CDR1 is SGHTA and CDR2 is FQGTGA. The CDR3 sequence is CASSLAGGVTGELFF. The CDR3, as DNA: TGTGCCAGCAGCTTAGCGGGGGGTGTTACCGGGGAGCTGTTTTTT.

This rearrangement joins TRBV28 to TRBJ2-5, with 10 bases matching TRBD2. The end of the DNA fits TRBJ2-7 better, so the J call may be wrong. CDR1 is MDHEN, CDR2 SYDVKM, per germline. The CDR3 runs 15 residues. As DNA, the CDR3 is TGTGCCAGCAGCCAAGGACTAGCGGTAACCTACGAGCAGTACTTC. This translates into CASSQGLAVTYEQYF.

This sequence joins TRBV4-1 and TRBJ2-5, with D perhaps matching TRBD1 (6 bases). The V gene's germline CDR1 is MGHRA and CDR2 YSYEKL. The V gene lost 2 bases and the J gene lost 3 bases, with 13 bases spanning the gap. The CDR3 loop spans 15 amino acids. The CDR3 DNA reads as TGCGCCAGCAGCCAAACCACAGGGACAAAAGAGACCCAGTACTTC. This encodes CASSQTTGTKETQYF.

The chain joins TRBV19 to TRBJ2-1; 14 positions match TRBD2. This CDR3 comprises 20 residues. Per the germline V gene, CDR1 is LNHDA and CDR2 is SQIVND (reference sequence). The trim removed 5 bases at V and 5 bases at J, leaving 17 bases unmatched. CDR3: CASSFAGTSGGLTIHNEQFF. The CDR3 coding sequence is TGTGCCAGTAGTTTTGCCGGGACTAGCGGGGGCCTTACTATCCACAATGAGCAGTTCTTC.

The gene calls are TRBV2 and TRBJ2-7; D is ambiguous. The CDR3 length is 12 residues. Trimming stripped 4 bases from V and 0 bases from J, with 4 bases between. Germline V gene lookup returns CDR1 SNHLY and CDR2 FYNNEI. CDR3 bases: TGTGCCAGCAGTGTCAACTCCTACGAGCAGTACTTC. It codes for CASSVNSYEQYF.

The genes are TRBV7-9 and TRBJ2-3, with TRBD1 matching over 7 bases. The V gene end was trimmed by 8 bases and the J gene end by 5 bases; junction bases not matched to a gene: 19. The CDR3 length is 17 residues. CDR1 is SEHNR and CDR2 is FQNEAQ in the germline V gene (reference sequence). CDR3 bases: TGTGCCAGCCCCGAGGTAGGGGGCTCCCCGACTTTAGATACGCAGTATTTT. Protein: CASPEVGGSPTLDTQYF.

The V gene is TRBV11-2, the J gene TRBJ2-2; 7 positions agree with TRBD2. The CDR3 has 15 amino acids. Trimming cost V 4 bases and J 4 bases; bases outside gene matches: 6. Germline V gene lookup returns CDR1 SGHAT and CDR2 FQNNGV. The CDR3 loop reads CASSWGGSTTGELFF. The CDR3 coding sequence is TGTGCCAGCAGCTGGGGAGGGAGCACCACCGGGGAGCTGTTTTTT.

This chain joins TRBV5-5 and TRBJ1-1; D unresolved. The CDR3 has 13 residues. The germline V gene encodes CDR1 SGHKS and CDR2 YYEKEE (reference sequence). V lost 2 bases and J lost 1, with 6 bases in between. The CDR3 DNA follows: TGTGCCAGCAGCTTCGACACGAACACTGAAGCTTTCTTT. This sequence encodes CASSFDTNTEAFF.

This clone was counted a few times. The chain has TRBV2 and TRBJ1-1, with D perhaps matching TRBD1 (5 bases). The CDR3 has 11 amino acids. From germline, CDR1 is SNHLY and CDR2 FYNNEI. V was cut by 8 bases and J by 5 bases, with 9 bases left in between. The CDR3 is CASVEGTEAFF. As DNA, the CDR3 is TGTGCCAGCGTGGAGGGGACTGAAGCTTTCTTT.

The V and J genes are TRBV5-3 and TRBJ2-1; D is undetermined. TRBV5-3 is an open reading frame, and its role is uncertain. This CDR3 has 16 residues. V gave up 2 bases and J gave up 6 bases, with 18 bases separating them. The CDR3 nucleotides are TGTGCCAGAAGCTTCCCTGCCCAGGTGTCGCTCAATGAGCAGTTCTTC. Protein sequence: CARSFPAQVSLNEQFF.

The chain is built from TRBV5-4 and TRBJ2-7; possibly TRBD1 for D (6 bases). The V and J ends lost 0 bases and 3 bases respectively, with 10 bases between them. CDR1 and CDR2 from the germline V gene are SGHNT and YYREEE (reference sequence). The CDR3 runs 14 residues. In DNA, the CDR3 is TGTGCCAGCAGCTTGGATCTAGGGGGCTACGAGCAGTACTTC. It is translated as CASSLDLGGYEQYF. Looking up the rest from reference TRBV5-4 and TRBJ2-7 gives the full variable domain: ETGVTQSPTHLIKTRGQQVTLRCSSQSGHNTVSWYQQALGQGPQFIFQYYREEENGRGNFPPRFSGLQFPNYSSELNVNALELDDSALYLCASSLDLGGYEQYFGPGTRLTVT.

The chain couples TRBV5-1 to TRBJ2-7; D might be TRBD2 (6 bases). V lost 0 bases, J lost 3 bases, and 13 bases lay in between. CDR1 and CDR2 (germline): SGHRS, YFSETQ. The CDR3 is 15 residues long. DNA for the CDR3: TGCGCCAGCAGCTTGGAACCGGGGGTCGGCTACGAGCAGTACTTC. Translation gives CASSLEPGVGYEQYF.

The V gene is TRBV19, the J gene TRBJ1-5; 8 positions agree with TRBD1. With 10 bases clipped from V and 3 bases from J, the junction kept 5 bases outside the gene matches. This CDR3 region has 13 residues. Germline CDR1 and CDR2: LNHDA and SQIVND (reference sequence). As DNA, the CDR3 is TGTGCCACCCAGGGGGCAGACAATCAGCCCCAGCATTTT. It translates to CATQGADNQPQHF.

J is TRBJ1-2 and V is TRBV19, with D possibly matching TRBD1 (5 bases). The CDR3 length is 14 residues. Per germline, CDR1 LNHDA and CDR2 SQIVND (reference sequence). Trimming removed 11 bases at V and 2 bases at J, with 18 bases between. Here the CDR3 DNA reads TGTGCCTCTGTGGGGCAGCCCTGGAACTATGGCTACACCTTC. Translated: CASVGQPWNYGYTF. The variable domain in full, completed from reference TRBV19 and TRBJ1-2, reads DGGITQSPKYLFRKEGQNVTLSCEQNLNHDAMYWYRQDPGQGLRLIYYSQIVNDFQKGDIAEGYSVSREKKESFPLTVTSAQKNPTAFYLCASVGQPWNYGYTFGSGTRLTVV.

The V gene is TRBV7-8, the J gene TRBJ1-1; 10 bases are a match to TRBD1. This CDR3 has 14 residues. V shed 4 bases, J shed 6 bases, and the junction held 5 bases outside the gene matches. Looked up from germline, CDR1 is SGHVS and CDR2 is FQNEAQ. The CDR3 spells CASSSGTGASEAFF. DNA for the CDR3: TGTGCCAGCAGCTCGGGGACAGGGGCCTCTGAAGCTTTCTTT.

The chain's CDR3 is CASSPPLKLAGDLTDTQYF. The CDR3 nucleotides read TGTGCCAGCAGTCCCCCCCTCAAATTAGCGGGAGACCTCACAGATACGCAGTATTTT. The chain couples TRBV28 to TRBJ2-3, with 9 positions matching TRBD2. There are 19 residues in the CDR3. CDR1 and CDR2 (germline): MDHEN, SYDVKM. With 5 bases clipped from V and 2 bases from J, the junction kept 17 bases outside the gene matches.

The chain carries TRBV11-3 and TRBJ2-1; 10 bases line up with TRBD2. The V and J ends lost 2 bases and 9 bases, in that order; junction bases with no gene match: 4. The CDR3 runs 14 residues. CDR1 and CDR2 from the germline V gene are SGHNT and YENEEA. The CDR3 DNA follows: TGTGCCAGCAGCTTAAGGCGGACTAGCGGTGAGCAGTTCTTC. Translating it yields CASSLRRTSGEQFF.

The rearrangement links TRBV28 to TRBJ1-4; TRBD1 agrees at 10 bases. V dropped 5 bases and J dropped 6; count of bases not matched to a gene: 6. From germline, CDR1 is MDHEN and CDR2 SYDVKM. This CDR3 has 15 amino acids. CDR3: CASSLTGGRDEKLFF. CDR3 nucleotides: TGTGCCAGCAGTCTGACAGGGGGCAGAGATGAAAAACTGTTTTTT.

This chain joins TRBV7-2 and TRBJ2-7; 14 bases agree with TRBD2. This CDR3 has 17 amino acids. V shed 5 bases and J 2 bases; nucleotides not matched to a gene: 8. Germline assignment: CDR1 SGHTA and CDR2 FQGNSA. CDR3 loop: CASSHSPGLAGAYEQYF. CDR3 nucleotide sequence: TGTGCCAGCAGCCATTCGCCGGGACTAGCGGGAGCCTACGAGCAGTACTTC.

CDR3 protein: CASSLGGHHSNQPQHF. CDR3 in DNA: TGTGCCAGCAGCTTAGGGGGACACCATAGCAATCAGCCCCAGCATTTT. V gene TRBV7-2 combines with J gene TRBJ1-5; possibly TRBD1 for D (6 bases). V lost 1 base, J lost 0 bases, and 10 bases lay in between. In germline, CDR1 is SGHTA, CDR2 FQGNSA. The CDR3 has 16 residues.

This clone occurred once. The genes are TRBV2 and TRBJ1-5, with D perhaps matching TRBD1 (5 bases). V was shortened by 4 bases and J by 4 bases, with 8 bases between the two germline ends. CDR3 length equals 13 residues. Germline CDR1 is SNHLY and CDR2 is FYNNEI. CDR3 in DNA: TGTGCCAGCAGTGCGGGGGTAAATCAGCCCCAGCATTTT. It specifies CASSAGVNQPQHF.

This clone was seen a handful of times. V gene TRBV9 combines with J gene TRBJ2-2; unclear D gene. V was shortened by 0 bases and J by 7 bases, with 4 bases between the two germline ends. The CDR3 contains 12 residues. Germline assignment: CDR1 SGDLS and CDR2 YYNGEE. This chain's CDR3 is CASSVAVGELFF. The CDR3 region has the DNA TGTGCCAGCAGCGTAGCGGTCGGGGAGCTGTTTTTT.

The chain joins TRBV18 to TRBJ2-3; maybe TRBD2 (5 bases). Trimming took off 4 bases at V and 7 bases at J, with 24 bases between the two ends. The CDR3 is made up of 17 amino acids. Germline V gives CDR1 KGHSH, CDR2 LQKENI. The CDR3 DNA reads TGTGCCAGCTCACACGAACTTCCTAGCCGTCTCACTTATACGCAGTATTTT. Protein product: CASSHELPSRLTYTQYF.

The rearrangement links TRBV14 to TRBJ2-7, with 8 bases lining up with TRBD2. With 4 bases clipped from V and 9 bases from J, the junction kept 8 bases outside the gene matches. Germline assignment: CDR1 SGHDN and CDR2 FVKESK. The length of the CDR3 is 13 residues. The CDR3 loop reads CASSLWRGEAQYF. The CDR3 DNA follows: TGTGCCAGCAGCCTCTGGCGGGGGGAGGCGCAGTACTTC.

V gene TRBV7-9 combines with J gene TRBJ1-2, with TRBD1 identical over 7 bases. The junction had 3 bases not matched to a gene; V was cut back by 1 base and J by 4 bases. The CDR3 has 14 residues. Germline V CDR1 and CDR2: SEHNR, FQNEAQ (reference sequence). CDR3 loop: CASSLVGQSYGYTF. The CDR3 nucleotides are TGTGCCAGCAGCTTAGTGGGACAGAGCTATGGCTACACCTTC.